The T cell receptor beta chain described here comes from a study of tumor-infiltrating lymphocytes in primary liver carcinoma. Across the whole study: These patients were men and women whose ages were 30 to 69 years. Study-wide results and limits: Tumor top-250-clone fractions significantly exceeded those of blood (p = 0.039).

Note on this clonotype: Antigen unknown.

Total RNA (around 500 ng) served as template for TCR beta cDNA synthesis primed by a constant-region primer. Slightly modified ARM-PCR, run as three nested multiplex PCR rounds, produced the TCR beta libraries. PCR rounds one and two used TRBV1-TRBV30 forward primers with a C-beta reverse primer for 10 cycles each. TCRdb called the multiplex PCR reads again in MiXCR, with one record for every CDR3 protein. The sample holds 310,000 or so distinct CDR3 sequences; approximately 64% are singletons and the top ten take approximately 5.9%. Blood RNA came from unsorted whole blood; germline DNA was also extracted. V lost 5 bases to trimming and J lost 0 bases, with 19 bases between them. CDR3 size: 17 residues. Germline lookup yields CDR1 MNHEY and CDR2 SVGAGI.

The chain has TRBV6-5 and TRBJ2-5; tentatively, D is TRBD1 or TRBD2 (5 bases each). This sequence was found in a man in his forties with primary liver carcinoma and hepatitis B virus infection. The sequencing input was peripheral blood. This CDR3 reads CASSPGTKPIDQETQYF. CDR3 nucleotides: TGTGCCAGCAGTCCCGGGACGAAGCCAATCGACCAAGAGACCCAGTACTTC.